This T cell receptor beta chain was captured by sequencing in a study of blood T cell repertoires in COVID-19. V lost 5 bases to trimming and J lost 0 bases; unmatched junction nucleotides: 4. The CDR3 sequence is 15 residues long. Germline lookup yields CDR1 SEHNR and CDR2 FQNEAQ (reference sequence). In the original workflow: Reference gene primer amplification gave nucleated cell count estimates. Here immunoSEQ multiplex PCR was the method, and the copy in TCRdb shows in-frame clones only, minus some. The V and J calls and clone size come from that table; D and trimming were worked out from the DNA. Of around 480,000 clones listed, about 91% are singletons.

This chain links TRBV7-9 with TRBJ2-7; 10 nucleotides agree with TRBD2. This TCR was sampled from a woman aged 50 to 60 with COVID-19, enrolled during active disease. Sequenced: peripheral blood. The CDR3 is CASSRTSGPSYEQYF. The CDR3, as DNA: TGTGCCAGCAGCCGGACTAGCGGACCCTCCTACGAGCAGTACTTC.